What follows are 17 T cell receptor beta chains derived from one specimen sequenced in a study of T cell responses to AZD1222 COVID-19 vaccine. This table comes from immunoSEQ multiplex PCR, and its TCRdb copy is limited to in-frame clones, with some not included. The repertoire holds 150,000 to 200,000 clones, over 85% seen once, with over 0.95% in the top ten. Sequencing was performed on peripheral blood, taken 28 days after the second AZD1222 dose. These receptors were collected from an adult who received the AZD1222 COVID-19 vaccine.

The J gene is TRBJ1-5, the V gene TRBV5-6, with no clear D. Germline assignment: CDR1 SGHDT and CDR2 YYEEEE. V shed 0 bases and J shed 4 bases, with 14 bases lying between them. CDR3 size: 16 residues. CDR3 sequence reads: CASSLAPTAHNQPQHF. Written as DNA, the CDR3 is TGTGCCAGCAGCTTGGCTCCAACAGCACATAATCAGCCCCAGCATTTT.

V usage is TRBV19 and J usage is TRBJ2-1; TRBD2 agrees at 9 bases. Germline V gives CDR1 LNHDA, CDR2 SQIVND (reference sequence). The CDR3 is 18 residues long. V dropped 10 bases and J dropped 0; count of bases not matched to a gene: 16. Here the CDR3 reads CATRTAGGGVLSYNEQFF. CDR3 in DNA: TGTGCCACTAGGACCGCGGGCGGGGGGGTTCTCTCCTACAATGAGCAGTTCTTC. Looking up the rest from reference TRBV19 and TRBJ2-1 gives the full variable domain: DGGITQSPKYLFRKEGQNVTLSCEQNLNHDAMYWYRQDPGQGLRLIYYSQIVNDFQKGDIAEGYSVSREKKESFPLTVTSAQKNPTAFYLCATRTAGGGVLSYNEQFFGPGTRLTVL.

Here the CDR3 reads CASSGGQGYFMNTEAFF. CDR3 DNA: TGTGCCAGCAGCGGCGGACAGGGTTATTTCATGAACACTGAAGCTTTCTTT. The rearrangement links TRBV5-4 to TRBJ1-1; 8 bases match TRBD1. This CDR3 is built from 17 residues. V was pared by 4 bases and J by 0 bases, with 11 bases of the junction left unmatched. Germline CDR1 and CDR2: SGHNT and YYREEE (reference sequence).

This chain links TRBV25-1 with TRBJ1-2; 9 bases are a match to TRBD1. The junction had 12 bases not matched to a gene; V was cut back by 8 bases and J by 8 bases. This CDR3 region has 14 residues. Looked up from germline, CDR1 is MGHDK and CDR2 is SYGVNS. CDR3 nucleotide sequence: TGTGCCAGCTCCAAAAAGGGACAGGGCCTGGGCTACACCTTC. Amino acids: CASSKKGQGLGYTF.

This chain joins TRBV12-5 and TRBJ1-1; no clear D. The CDR3 sequence is 12 residues long. CDR1 is LGHNT and CDR2 is FRNRAP in the germline V gene. Deletions cut 6 bases from V and 4 bases from J, with 9 bases between. CDR3 sequence (DNA): TGTGCTAGTGGATCGGGGATCACTGAAGCTTTCTTT. Amino acid sequence: CASGSGITEAFF. Drawing the rest from reference TRBV12-5 and TRBJ1-1, the complete variable domain is DARVTQTPRHKVTEMGQEVTMRCQPILGHNTVFWYRQTMMQGLELLAYFRNRAPLDDSGMPKDRFSAEMPDATLATLKIQPSEPRDSAVYFCASGSGITEAFFGQGTRLTVV.

This chain's CDR3 is CASSQFRAAEAFF. The CDR3 coding sequence is TGTGCCAGCAGCCAGTTCAGGGCGGCTGAAGCTTTCTTT. This chain connects TRBV3-1 (or the pseudogene TRBV3-2) to TRBJ1-1; D is perhaps TRBD1 (5 bases). The CDR3 totals 13 residues. Germline CDR1 is LGHDT and CDR2 is YNNKEL (reference sequence). Trimming cost V 3 bases and J 6 bases, with 11 bases left between them.

The J gene is TRBJ1-6, the V gene TRBV9; no clear D. Trimming took off 4 bases at V and 6 bases at J, with 11 bases between the two ends. CDR3 length equals 14 residues. The V gene's germline CDR1 is SGDLS and CDR2 YYNGEE. CDR3 in amino acids: CASSRNGGNSPLHF. The CDR3 nucleotides are TGTGCCAGCAGCCGGAACGGTGGTAATTCACCCCTCCACTTT.

The V and J genes are TRBV28 and TRBJ1-2, with D possibly being TRBD1 (5 bases). Germline-derived CDR1 and CDR2 are MDHEN and SYDVKM. The CDR3 consists of 15 residues. Trimming left V 5 bases short and J 2 bases short, with 15 bases between. The CDR3 DNA reads as TGTGCCAGCAGTGTCTCCGGGACCTCCAACTATGGCTACACCTTC. The encoded protein is CASSVSGTSNYGYTF.

This sequence joins TRBV7-9 and TRBJ1-4; D may be TRBD1 (5 bases). There are 12 residues in the CDR3. V was pared by 5 bases and J by 11 bases, with 12 bases between. CDR1 is SEHNR and CDR2 is FQNEAQ in the germline V gene (reference sequence). CDR3 sequence: CASSRDGGKLFF. The DNA for the CDR3 is TGTGCCAGCAGCCGGGACGGGGGGAAACTGTTTTTT.

The gene calls are TRBV19 and TRBJ1-3, with D unresolved. Germline V CDR1 and CDR2: LNHDA, SQIVND (reference sequence). The CDR3 spans 13 residues. V was cut by 6 bases and J by 3 bases, with 9 bases left in between. The CDR3 protein is CASSPPGGNTIYF. The CDR3 nucleotides read TGTGCCAGTAGCCCCCCAGGTGGAAACACCATATATTTT.

The CDR3: CASSQGTSGGREQYF. The CDR3, as DNA: TGTGCCAGCAGCCAAGGGACTAGCGGGGGTCGGGAGCAGTACTTC. V gene TRBV3-1 (or the pseudogene TRBV3-2) combines with J gene TRBJ2-7; 13 bases fit TRBD2. The CDR3 length is 15 residues. Germline V gene data show CDR1 as LGHDT and CDR2 as YNNKEL (reference sequence). The junction had 4 bases not matched to a gene; V was cut back by 1 base and J by 7 bases.

The V and J genes are TRBV7-2 and TRBJ2-1; no clear D. The germline V gene encodes CDR1 SGHTA and CDR2 FQGNSA. The CDR3 is 16 residues long. V lost 6 bases and J lost 2, with 17 bases in between. The DNA of the CDR3 is TGTGCCAGCAGTTCCGTAAAGGGAATAACCTACAATGAGCAGTTCTTC. Amino acid sequence: CASSSVKGITYNEQFF.

The V and J genes are TRBV9 and TRBJ1-5; D remains unclear. V shed 0 bases and J shed 0 bases, with 7 bases lying between them. CDR3 size: 15 residues. Germline loops: CDR1 SGDLS, CDR2 YYNGEE. The CDR3 nucleotides read TGTGCCAGCAGCGTAGATGGTTATAGCAATCAGCCCCAGCATTTT. Amino acids: CASSVDGYSNQPQHF.

This chain joins TRBV3-1 (or the pseudogene TRBV3-2) and TRBJ2-2; 7 bases are shared with TRBD2. This CDR3 has 20 residues. Unmatched junction bases numbered 18, after V lost 4 bases and J lost 1 base. Germline V lookup: CDR1 LGHDT, CDR2 YNNKEL (reference sequence). This chain's CDR3 is CASSPSRRAGRGLNTGELFF. Written as DNA, the CDR3 is TGTGCCAGCAGCCCGAGCCGGAGGGCGGGGAGGGGATTGAACACCGGGGAGCTGTTTTTT.

V is TRBV4-1 and J is TRBJ1-1; D unclear. Germline loops: CDR1 MGHRA, CDR2 YSYEKL. V was trimmed by 6 bases and J by 5 bases, leaving 13 bases between them. The CDR3 runs 13 residues. The CDR3 protein is CASSPSLETEAFF. The DNA of the CDR3 is TGCGCCAGCAGTCCGAGCTTAGAAACTGAAGCTTTCTTT.

The chain links TRBV5-8 to TRBJ1-1; TRBD1 aligns across 10 bases. The CDR3 loop spans 16 amino acids. The germline V gene has CDR1 SGHTS and CDR2 YDEGEE. V lost 10 bases and J lost 3; bases outside the gene matches: 15. The CDR3 loop reads CAEREGGTGDHTEAFF. CDR3 nucleotides: TGTGCCGAGCGGGAAGGGGGGACAGGGGACCACACTGAAGCTTTCTTT.

The V gene is TRBV3-1 (or the pseudogene TRBV3-2), the J gene TRBJ1-5; D is possibly TRBD1 (5 bases). The CDR3 has 16 amino acids. Looked up from germline, CDR1 is LGHDT and CDR2 is YNNKEL (reference sequence). The V and J ends lost 5 bases and 6 bases respectively, with 20 bases between them. The CDR3 nucleotides read TGTGCCAGCAGCGGCTGGAGGACAATGTACGGTCAGCCCCAGCATTTT. Translating it yields CASSGWRTMYGQPQHF.